This note documents a single T cell receptor beta chain sequence. Germline V gene sequence: CDR1 SGDLS, CDR2 YYNGEE. This CDR3 region has 15 residues. V dropped 2 bases and J dropped 5; count of bases not matched to a gene: 6. The sample is drawn from a study of blood T cell repertoires in COVID-19. Looking at the study overall: Acute-phase and convalescent COVID-19 samples originated in the United States, Italy and Spain. PBMCs, B-cell-depleted T cells, or T cells provided the cDNA or gDNA that made up the material.

In the original workflow: Estimation of nucleated cell counts was performed using reference gene primer amplification. Using immunoSEQ multiplex PCR, the repertoire was profiled, and TCRdb retains in-frame clones only, with some absent. Clone size and V and J calls were adopted from that table, with D and trimming inferred from the DNA. The sample lists 400,000 to 450,000 clones; more than 80% were seen once. This sequence was found in a woman under 40 with active or convalescent COVID-19. The sequenced sample consisted of peripheral blood. The V and J genes are TRBV9 and TRBJ1-4, with 7 bases matching TRBD1. The CDR3 region is CASSVAGTENEKLFF. In DNA, the CDR3 is TGTGCCAGCAGCGTGGCCGGGACAGAGAATGAAAAACTGTTTTTT.